The table lists the clone carrying this T cell receptor (beta chain) with a few counts. Its specificity is unknown. The data were taken from a study of CD8 T cells in ankylosing spondylitis. General study points: Ankylosing spondylitis blood seemed to carry a telltale TCR beta motif made of several highly homologous variants.

TCRdb redid the calling of the 5' RACE reads with MiXCR, one entry per CDR3 protein. Among approximately 400,000 distinct CDR3 sequences, under 20% were seen once, and the ten largest hold 0.95% to 1.1%. The CDR3 spans 16 residues. In germline, CDR1 is SGHRS, CDR2 YFSETQ. Deletions cut 0 bases from V and 0 bases from J, with 13 bases between. This sequence originates from a male donor with ankylosing spondylitis. The sequenced material came from blood, either unsorted or a sorted T cell fraction (not recorded which). The genes are TRBV5-1 and TRBJ2-7; D remains ambiguous. In DNA, the CDR3 is TGCGCCAGCAGCTTGGGGGGTTCGTTTAGCTCCTACGAGCAGTACTTC. This encodes CASSLGGSFSSYEQYF.